This TCR beta chain comes out of a study of T cell repertoires in cytomegalovirus infection. Whole-study context: Shared public TCR beta signatures pointed to both CMV infection and a matching HLA type.

TCRdb used MiXCR to reprocess the reads, holding one entry per CDR3 protein. The profile shows hundreds of thousands of distinct CDR3 sequences, 33% of them singletons. Trimming took off 7 bases at V and 9 bases at J, with 19 bases between the two ends. The germline gives CDR1 MNHNS, CDR2 SASEGT. This CDR3 is 15 amino acids long. Concerning this clonotype itself: Its antigen is not known.

This material consisted of cultured PBMCs, taken from culture after CMV antigen stimulation. The TCR sequence derives from a human donor in good health (CMV status not recorded). Some clones in this sample may be carry-over from other donors' samples. The chain employs TRBV6-1 and TRBJ1-6; D is perhaps TRBD1 (6 bases). The CDR3 region is CASTRDRPRGSPLHF. The CDR3 DNA sequence: TGTGCCAGCACCCGAGACAGGCCCCGAGGTTCACCCCTCCACTTT.